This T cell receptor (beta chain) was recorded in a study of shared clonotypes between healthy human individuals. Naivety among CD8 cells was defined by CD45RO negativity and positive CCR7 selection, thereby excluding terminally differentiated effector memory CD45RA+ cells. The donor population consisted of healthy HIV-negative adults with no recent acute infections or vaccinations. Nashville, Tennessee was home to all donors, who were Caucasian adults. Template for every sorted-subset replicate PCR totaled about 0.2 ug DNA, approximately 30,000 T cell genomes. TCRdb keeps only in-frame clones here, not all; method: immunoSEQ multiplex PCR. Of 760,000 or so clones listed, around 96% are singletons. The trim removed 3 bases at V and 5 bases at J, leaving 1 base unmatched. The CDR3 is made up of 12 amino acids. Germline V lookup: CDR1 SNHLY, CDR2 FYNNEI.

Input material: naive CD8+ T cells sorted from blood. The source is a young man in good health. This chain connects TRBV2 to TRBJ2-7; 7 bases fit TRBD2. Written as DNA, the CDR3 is TGTGCCAGCAGTGATCTAGCGGACGAGCAGTACTTC. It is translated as CASSDLADEQYF.